The 5 T cell receptor beta chains presented below share a single source sample, sequenced in a study of shared clonotypes between healthy human individuals (dated by TCRdb to about 2020). Library creation used the immunoSEQ multiplex PCR assay. Here the immuneACCESS table is served through TCRdb, limited to in-frame sequences with V and J called. Missing clones are a known gap in these copies; in checked studies unresolved V genes cover under half, and the rest lacks a known reason. Counted in this sample were roughly 2.5 million clones; roughly nine tenths of them appeared once. The ten most abundant clones make up over 0.12% of the sample. Specimen: naive CD4+ T cells sorted from blood. Taken with the paper, the label for cell subset or site translates to: CD45RA+ positively selected. The source of these receptors is a man between 18 and 29 years old in good health.

The rearrangement links TRBV19 to TRBJ1-3; 7 nucleotides align to TRBD1. This CDR3 spans 16 amino acids. Germline V gene sequence: CDR1 LNHDA, CDR2 SQIVND (reference sequence). J gave up 4 bases and V 11 bases, and 17 bases lay outside the gene matches. CDR3 nucleotides: TGTGCCGGAATCCCAACAGGGGCTCTGGGGGGAAACACCATATATTTT. This translates into CAGIPTGALGGNTIYF.

The chain carries TRBV6-5 and TRBJ1-3; TRBD1 matches 8 bases. Germline loops: CDR1 MNHEY, CDR2 SVGAGI. J lost 3 bases, V lost 1 base, and 5 bases had no gene match. The CDR3 extends over 16 amino acids. The DNA for the CDR3 is TGTGCCAGCAGTTACTACGGACAGGGACGTGGAAACACCATATATTTT. Translating gives CASSYYGQGRGNTIYF.

The genes are TRBV28 and TRBJ1-2; maybe TRBD1 (6 bases). The CDR3 is 15 amino acids. The V end lost 7 bases, the J end lost 0 bases, and 15 bases lay between the germline ends. Germline values: CDR1 MDHEN, CDR2 SYDVKM. The CDR3 DNA follows: TGTGCCAGCACCCGAGGGGGAGGAACTAACTATGGCTACACCTTC. Translated, it gives CASTRGGGTNYGYTF.

The chain recombines TRBV5-1 with TRBJ2-7; the D is unclear. Trimming cost V 1 base and J 0 bases, with 11 bases left between them. This CDR3 is built from 15 residues. Germline CDR1 reads SGHRS; CDR2 reads YFSETQ. This chain's CDR3 is CASSLSITNSYEQYF. CDR3 coding DNA: TGCGCCAGCAGCTTGAGTATAACAAACTCCTACGAGCAGTACTTC.

The chain recombines TRBV7-2 with TRBJ2-5; D not certain. The J call may be incorrect, as the DNA end agrees better with TRBJ2-7. CDR1 and CDR2 from the germline V gene are SGHTA and FQGNSA. The CDR3 is 17 amino acids. In DNA form, the CDR3 reads TGTGCCAGCAGCTTAAATAGCCGGGCCTCAACCGCGACCGAGCAGTACTTC. Translation: CASSLNSRASTATEQYF.